These 28 T cell receptor beta chains share one sample of origin, sequenced in a study of T cell responses to AZD1222 COVID-19 vaccine (dated by TCRdb to the early 2020s). The time point label for this specimen denotes: about 28 days (+/-7) after the second vaccine dose. The method behind the library was the immunoSEQ multiplex PCR assay. Entries here come from immuneACCESS through TCRdb and include only in-frame sequences with V and J called. Some clones fail to appear in such tables; in the studies checked, an unresolved V gene covers under half of the shortfall, and the cause of the remainder is unknown. The sample contains some 190,000 clones, 85% to 95% of them found a single time. Less than 2.5% of the sample goes to the ten largest clones. The sample here was peripheral blood, taken 28 days after the second AZD1222 dose. The source is an adult who received the AZD1222 COVID-19 vaccine.

This sequence joins TRBV5-1 and TRBJ1-5, with TRBD1 matching 8 bases. The CDR3 spans 16 residues. Germline V CDR1 and CDR2: SGHRS, YFSETQ. Germline trimming cut 0 bases from V and 10 bases from J; bases unmatched to any gene: 12. This CDR3 reads CASSLEALGTGRPQHF. CDR3 sequence (DNA): TGCGCCAGCAGCTTGGAAGCGCTAGGGACAGGTCGACCCCAGCATTTT. Full variable domain (outside the CDR3, taken from reference TRBV5-1 and TRBJ1-5): KAGVTQTPRYLIKTRGQQVTLSCSPISGHRSVSWYQQTPGQGLQFLFEYFSETQRNKGNFPGRFSGRQFSNSRSEMNVSTLELGDSALYLCASSLEALGTGRPQHFGDGTRLSIL.

V and J are TRBV5-1 and TRBJ2-7; 10 nucleotides line up with TRBD2. Germline CDR1 is SGHRS and CDR2 is YFSETQ. The CDR3 has 14 amino acids. J gave up 0 bases and V 3 bases, and 0 bases lay outside the gene matches. CDR3 DNA: TGCGCCAGCAGCTCTAGCGGGGGCTCCTACGAGCAGTACTTC. Encoded protein: CASSSSGGSYEQYF.

The chain carries TRBV7-9 and TRBJ1-2; the match to TRBD1 covers 7 bases. V shed 0 bases, J shed 4 bases, and the junction held 17 bases outside the gene matches. Germline CDR1 and CDR2: SEHNR and FQNEAQ (reference sequence). CDR3 length: 19 amino acids. The CDR3 bases are TGTGCCAGCAGCTTAGCATTGCCGGGACAGTCGTTTCGACTCTATGGCTACACCTTC. It specifies CASSLALPGQSFRLYGYTF. Full variable domain (outside the CDR3, taken from reference TRBV7-9 and TRBJ1-2): DTGVSQNPRHKITKRGQNVTFRCDPISEHNRLYWYRQTLGQGPEFLTYFQNEAQLEKSRLLSDRFSAERPKGSFSTLEIQRTEQGDSAMYLCASSLALPGQSFRLYGYTFGSGTRLTVV.

The chain has TRBV9 and TRBJ1-1, with D unclear. Trimming took off 4 bases at V and 4 bases at J, with 17 bases between the two ends. The germline V gene encodes CDR1 SGDLS and CDR2 YYNGEE. The CDR3 loop spans 15 amino acids. The CDR3 protein is CASSLSTGLGTEAFF. In nucleotides, the CDR3 is TGTGCCAGCAGCCTGTCGACGGGTTTGGGCACTGAAGCTTTCTTT.

The rearrangement links TRBV28 to TRBJ2-6, with 9 nucleotides matching TRBD1. The CDR3 sequence is 16 residues long. Per germline, CDR1 MDHEN and CDR2 SYDVKM. The junction had 6 bases not matched to a gene; V was cut back by 9 bases and J by 0 bases. The CDR3, as DNA: TGTGCCAGTCAGACAGGGGGATTCTCTGGGGCCAACGTCCTGACTTTC. Its protein is CASQTGGFSGANVLTF. The full variable domain, its missing parts supplied by reference TRBV28 and TRBJ2-6, is DVKVTQSSRYLVKRTGEKVFLECVQDMDHENMFWYRQDPGLGLRLIYFSYDVKMKEKGDIPEGYSVSREKKERFSLILESASTNQTSMYLCASQTGGFSGANVLTFGAGSRLTVL.

The chain joins TRBV11-2 to TRBJ1-1; 7 bases agree with TRBD1. Losses at the gene ends were 1 base for V and 0 bases for J; bases not matched to a gene: 2. The CDR3 extends over 15 amino acids. In germline, CDR1 is SGHAT, CDR2 FQNNGV. This CDR3 is CASSLVGTVNTEAFF. CDR3 nucleotide sequence: TGTGCCAGCAGCTTAGTCGGGACAGTGAACACTGAAGCTTTCTTT.

The genes are TRBV9 and TRBJ1-4; D call uncertain. Germline loops: CDR1 SGDLS, CDR2 YYNGEE. V lost 3 bases, J lost 0 bases, and 12 bases lay in between. This CDR3 has 16 residues. CDR3 amino acids: CASSASPRATNEKLFF. The CDR3 nucleotides read TGTGCCAGCAGCGCATCCCCTCGTGCAACTAATGAAAAACTGTTTTTT.

The chain has TRBV11-2 and TRBJ2-7; D remains unclear. V was trimmed by 5 bases and J by 3 bases, leaving 14 bases between them. Germline loops: CDR1 SGHAT, CDR2 FQNNGV. The CDR3 length is 14 residues. CDR3 coding DNA: TGTGCCAGCAGCACAACCGGCAGGTACTACGAGCAGTACTTC. This codes for CASSTTGRYYEQYF. Using reference TRBV11-2 and TRBJ2-7 for the parts outside the CDR3, the full variable domain is EAGVAQSPRYKIIEKRQSVAFWCNPISGHATLYWYQQILGQGPKLLIQFQNNGVVDDSQLPKDRFSAERLKGVDSTLKIQPAKLEDSAVYLCASSTTGRYYEQYFGPGTRLTVT.

The V gene is TRBV7-5, the J gene TRBJ1-5; no check of the table's D call, TRBD1, against the DNA was made. TRBV7-5 counts as a pseudogene. This CDR3 comprises 12 residues. The CDR3 DNA reads as TGTGCCAGAAGCCCAATGAATCAGCCCCAGCATTTT. Translation: CARSPMNQPQHF.

The chain carries TRBV27 and TRBJ2-7, with a tentative D call TRBD1 (6 bases). Trimming took off 6 bases at V and 4 bases at J, with 25 bases between the two ends. The CDR3 has 17 amino acids. The germline CDR1 and CDR2 sequences are MNHEY and SMNVEV (reference sequence). CDR3 coding DNA: TGTGCCAGCAGGACGAGTGGCCAGGGGCCCCGATTTTACGAGCAGTACTTC. Translating gives CASRTSGQGPRFYEQYF.

This chain uses TRBV12-2 with TRBJ2-7; the table's D call TRBD1 went unverified against the DNA. TRBV12-2 is a documented pseudogene. This CDR3 is built from 14 residues. The DNA for the CDR3 is TGTGCAAGTCGCTTAGTGACAGGTTTCCACGAGCAGTACTTC. Translating gives CASRLVTGFHEQYF.

The chain is built from TRBV30 and TRBJ1-3; tentatively, D is TRBD1 (6 bases). Germline values: CDR1 GTSNPN, CDR2 SVGIG (reference sequence). The CDR3 is 15 amino acids. V shed 5 bases and J shed 4 bases, with 18 bases lying between them. The CDR3 nucleotides are TGTGCCTGGGGGGGGCTGGGGGCGCCAGGAAACACCATATATTTT. Protein product: CAWGGLGAPGNTIYF.

This clone was seen only once. The chain couples TRBV3-1 (or the pseudogene TRBV3-2) to TRBJ1-1; unclear D gene. Germline V gives CDR1 LGHDT, CDR2 YNNKEL (reference sequence). Trimming took 4 bases from V and 1 from J, leaving 7 bases between them. This CDR3 has 13 residues. In nucleotides, the CDR3 is TGTGCCAGCAGCCCAACGTCGAACACTGAAGCTTTCTTT. Its protein product is CASSPTSNTEAFF.

This clone was detected only a few times. The chain recombines TRBV12-3 or TRBV12-4 with TRBJ1-1; D gene ambiguous. Trimming left V 3 bases short and J 11 bases short, with 16 bases between. This CDR3 is built from 13 residues. The CDR3 loop reads CASSLNSQRGAFF. DNA of the CDR3: TGTGCCAGCAGTTTGAATTCCCAACGCGGGGCTTTCTTT.

The chain employs TRBV3-1 (or the pseudogene TRBV3-2) and TRBJ2-7, with 12 positions matching TRBD2. Germline trimming cut 3 bases from V and 0 bases from J; bases unmatched to any gene: 3. The CDR3 runs to 16 residues. Germline loops: CDR1 LGHDT, CDR2 YNNKEL (reference sequence). Here the CDR3 reads CASSQGLAGDSYEQYF. The CDR3 region has the DNA TGTGCCAGCAGCCAGGGACTAGCGGGCGACTCCTACGAGCAGTACTTC.

CDR3 protein: CASSTGQGETQYF. The DNA for the CDR3 is TGTGCCAGCAGCACGGGACAGGGGGAGACCCAGTACTTC. This chain connects TRBV7-2 to TRBJ2-5, with 10 bases aligning to TRBD1. This CDR3 has 13 residues. Germline V gene data show CDR1 as SGHTA and CDR2 as FQGNSA. Trimming removed 5 bases from V and 5 bases from J; junction bases left unmatched: 2.

The gene calls are TRBV20-1 and TRBJ1-5; no firm D call. The V end lost 3 bases, the J end lost 5 bases, and 8 bases lay between the germline ends. CDR1 DFQATT and CDR2 SNEGSKA come from the germline V gene (reference sequence). This CDR3 has 12 residues. In DNA, the CDR3 is TGCAGTGCTAGTCAAAGGCATCAGCCCCAGCATTTT. Its translation: CSASQRHQPQHF.

The chain recombines TRBV30 with TRBJ2-1; 9 bases line up with TRBD2. CDR1 GTSNPN and CDR2 SVGIG come from the germline V gene (reference sequence). This CDR3 has 15 residues. The junction had 4 bases not matched to a gene; V was cut back by 0 bases and J by 4 bases. The CDR3 spells CAWSVGLAGYNEQFF. The CDR3, as DNA: TGTGCCTGGAGTGTAGGCCTAGCGGGGTACAATGAGCAGTTCTTC.

J is TRBJ2-5 and V is TRBV2; TRBD1 agrees at 7 bases. Germline trimming cut 11 bases from V and 0 bases from J; bases unmatched to any gene: 3. CDR1 and CDR2 (germline): SNHLY, FYNNEI. The CDR3 runs to 12 residues. The DNA of the CDR3 is TGTGCCGGCGACAGGGACCAAGAGACCCAGTACTTC. The encoded protein is CAGDRDQETQYF.

The gene calls are TRBV6-5 and TRBJ2-7; 9 bases align to TRBD1. Germline V gene sequence: CDR1 MNHEY, CDR2 SVGAGI. The CDR3 runs 13 residues. V lost 7 bases, J lost 4 bases, and 5 bases stayed unmatched. CDR3 bases: TGTGCCAGCAACCGACAGGGGGGATACGAGCAGTACTTC. Its translation: CASNRQGGYEQYF.

The chain joins TRBV6-1 to TRBJ1-6; TRBD1 might be the D (5 bases). CDR3 size: 16 residues. The germline V gene has CDR1 MNHNS and CDR2 SASEGT. V dropped 2 bases and J dropped 5 bases, with 13 bases sitting between them. The CDR3 here is CASSEYKGRNNSPLHF. CDR3 bases: TGTGCCAGCAGTGAATATAAGGGACGAAATAATTCACCCCTCCACTTT.

This clone was seen a single time. J is TRBJ1-5 and V is TRBV7-4; possible D gene TRBD1, 6 bases. The V end lost 5 bases, the J end lost 7 bases, and 27 bases lay between the germline ends. Germline V gene lookup returns CDR1 SGHVT and CDR2 SQSDAQ. This CDR3 has 18 residues. DNA of the CDR3: TGTGCCAGCAGCGGCTTGCCCGGGAGCTCAGGGAGGGGGCAGCCCCAGCATTTT. Its protein product is CASSGLPGSSGRGQPQHF.

V usage is TRBV3-1 (or the pseudogene TRBV3-2) and J usage is TRBJ1-5; D remains unclear. Deletions cut 5 bases from V and 0 bases from J, with 8 bases between. This CDR3 contains 14 residues. CDR1 and CDR2 from the germline V gene are LGHDT and YNNKEL (reference sequence). The CDR3 DNA reads as TGTGCCAGCAGCGCCGACAATAGCAATCAGCCCCAGCATTTT. Translation gives CASSADNSNQPQHF.

The chain recombines TRBV30 with TRBJ1-5, with 8 positions matching TRBD1. The V segment lost 5 bases and the J segment 6 bases; nucleotides outside the gene matches: 9. Germline lookup yields CDR1 GTSNPN and CDR2 SVGIG (reference sequence). The CDR3 extends over 14 amino acids. DNA for the CDR3: TGTGCCTGGGCCCCAGGGGGCAACGGTCAGCCCCAGCATTTT. This codes for CAWAPGGNGQPQHF.

V gene TRBV12-2 combines with J gene TRBJ1-1. TRBV12-2 is reported as a pseudogene. This CDR3 is built from 14 residues. DNA of the CDR3: TGTGCAAGTCGCTTTGGGAACCTCTTACCGCGCGCTTTCTTT. Encoded protein: CASRFGNLLPRAFF.

The chain carries TRBV5-1 and TRBJ1-2, with unresolved D. From germline, CDR1 is SGHRS and CDR2 YFSETQ. The CDR3 has 14 residues. Deletions cut 0 bases from V and 0 bases from J, with 6 bases between. As DNA, the CDR3 is TGCGCCAGCAGCTTGGAAGTACCTAACTATGGCTACACCTTC. It encodes CASSLEVPNYGYTF.

The chain recombines TRBV27 with TRBJ1-5; D ambiguous. CDR3 length: 16 residues. Per germline, CDR1 MNHEY and CDR2 SMNVEV (reference sequence). The V gene lost 5 bases and the J gene lost 1 base, with 15 bases spanning the gap. The CDR3 spells CASSPIGLLSNQPQHF. In DNA form, the CDR3 reads TGTGCCAGCAGTCCAATCGGACTTCTGAGCAATCAGCCCCAGCATTTT.

The gene calls are TRBV10-3 and TRBJ1-2; 7 nucleotides match TRBD1. Unmatched junction bases numbered 4, after V lost 4 bases and J lost 5 bases. CDR1 and CDR2 (germline): ENHRY, SYGVKD. The CDR3 is 13 residues long. This CDR3 is CAISGRGPYGYTF. As DNA, the CDR3 is TGTGCCATCAGTGGAAGGGGGCCGTATGGCTACACCTTC.